Each of the 21 T cell receptor beta chains below was sequenced from the same sample in a study of blood T cell repertoires in COVID-19 (dated by TCRdb to the early 2020s). Library preparation was by the immunoSEQ multiplex PCR assay. TCRdb limited this immuneACCESS table to in-frame rearrangements with V and J called. A share of clones is missing; checked studies link under half to unresolved V genes, and the rest is unexplained. The sample table lists fewer than 350,000 clones, 85% to 90% of them with a count of one. The top ten clonotypes cover over 4% of the sample. Sequencing was performed on PBMCs or T cells enriched from blood (not recorded which). The receptors stem from a woman younger than 45 with acute COVID-19.

The J gene is TRBJ2-1, the V gene TRBV19; TRBD2 aligns across 9 bases. CDR1 and CDR2 from the germline V gene are LNHDA and SQIVND (reference sequence). The V segment lost 4 bases and the J segment 2 bases; nucleotides outside the gene matches: 12. CDR3 size: 18 residues. The DNA for the CDR3 is TGTGCCAGTAGTAGAGGCGCTAGCGGGACGATCACCTACAATGAGCAGTTCTTC. It specifies CASSRGASGTITYNEQFF.

V gene TRBV21-1 combines with J gene TRBJ2-7; no check of the table's D call, TRBD1, against the DNA was made. TRBV21-1 is a listed pseudogene. The CDR3 is 15 amino acids. Written as DNA, the CDR3 is TGTGCCAGCAGCAAAGTGTCTCCTGGCCCCTACGAGCAGTACTTC. Its translation is CASSKVSPGPYEQYF.

This sequence joins TRBV2 and TRBJ2-7; possibly TRBD1 for D (5 bases). The CDR3 length is 12 residues. Germline CDR1 reads SNHLY; CDR2 reads FYNNEI. Trimming stripped 4 bases from V and 6 bases from J, with 10 bases between. The CDR3: CASSAGRVEQYF. The DNA of the CDR3 is TGTGCCAGCAGTGCCGGCAGGGTCGAGCAGTACTTC.

The gene calls are TRBV6-2 or TRBV6-3 and TRBJ1-6; D uncertain. This CDR3 region has 17 residues. The germline V and J ends were trimmed by 5 bases and 0 bases, with 14 bases remaining between them. Germline V lookup: CDR1 MNHEY, CDR2 SVGEGT. The CDR3 region is CASSPLGASSYNSPLHF. The CDR3, as DNA: TGTGCCAGCAGTCCACTTGGAGCGAGCTCCTATAATTCACCCCTCCACTTT.

The CDR3 DNA sequence: TGCAGCGTTGAAGATCGCTTCGCACAGAGCACAGATACGCAGTATTTT. Translated, it gives CSVEDRFAQSTDTQYF. The chain employs TRBV29-1 and TRBJ2-3; D not certain. The CDR3 loop spans 16 amino acids. V shed 0 bases and J shed 0 bases, with 13 bases lying between them. Germline assignment: CDR1 SQVTM and CDR2 ANQGSEA.

The rearrangement links TRBV7-8 to TRBJ1-2; D is possibly TRBD1 (6 bases). CDR1 is SGHVS, CDR2 FQNEAQ, per germline. CDR3 length equals 15 residues. The V gene lost 1 base and the J gene lost 6 bases, with 15 bases spanning the gap. Here the CDR3 DNA reads TGTGCCAGCAGCTTAGTCGGAGGACAGACGAATGGCTACACCTTC. It is translated as CASSLVGGQTNGYTF.

The rearrangement joins TRBV3-1 (or the pseudogene TRBV3-2) to TRBJ2-1; D possibly corresponds to TRBD2 (6 bases). Germline V CDR1 and CDR2: LGHDT, YNNKEL (reference sequence). The CDR3 is 16 residues long. V gave up 0 bases and J gave up 7 bases, with 16 bases separating them. CDR3 protein: CASSQEGGRSENEQFF. CDR3 sequence (DNA): TGTGCCAGCAGCCAAGAAGGTGGGAGGAGTGAGAATGAGCAGTTCTTC.

The J gene is TRBJ2-2, the V gene TRBV4-3; TRBD2 might be the D (5 bases). CDR3 size: 18 residues. Trimming removed 0 bases at V and 4 bases at J, with 18 bases between. Per germline, CDR1 LGHNA and CDR2 YSLEER. DNA of the CDR3: TGCGCCAGCAGCCAAGAACTTAGAGGGAGCCCCAGCACCGGGGAGCTGTTTTTT. Translating gives CASSQELRGSPSTGELFF.

The chain employs TRBV3-1 (or the pseudogene TRBV3-2) and TRBJ1-2; D gene ambiguous. Germline V gene sequence: CDR1 LGHDT, CDR2 YNNKEL (reference sequence). This CDR3 has 14 amino acids. Trimming stripped 4 bases from V and 4 bases from J, with 13 bases between. The DNA for the CDR3 is TGTGCCAGCAGCCCGCTGGCGGGAGGCTATGGCTACACCTTC. It codes for CASSPLAGGYGYTF.

The chain is built from TRBV28 and TRBJ2-7, with 7 bases that match TRBD1. This CDR3 is built from 13 residues. CDR1 is MDHEN, CDR2 SYDVKM, per germline. J was trimmed by 7 bases and V by 5 bases; bases with no gene match: 8. The CDR3 region has the DNA TGTGCCAGCAGTATTGACAGGGTGGGGGAGCAGTACTTC. It is translated as CASSIDRVGEQYF.

The J gene is TRBJ1-1, the V gene TRBV7-9, with a tentative D call TRBD1 (5 bases). V was cut by 6 bases and J by 6 bases, with 14 bases left in between. This CDR3 contains 13 residues. Germline loops: CDR1 SEHNR, CDR2 FQNEAQ (reference sequence). In DNA, the CDR3 is TGTGCCAGCAGGGTCGCCGGGGGAGCTGAAGCTTTCTTT. It translates to CASRVAGGAEAFF.

This chain connects TRBV28 to TRBJ1-5; possible D gene TRBD1, 5 bases. Trimming stripped 4 bases from V and 0 bases from J, with 10 bases between. Germline V gene data show CDR1 as MDHEN and CDR2 as SYDVKM. There are 15 residues in the CDR3. The CDR3 loop reads CASSWGKNSNQPQHF. The CDR3 DNA follows: TGTGCCAGCAGTTGGGGCAAGAATAGCAATCAGCCCCAGCATTTT. Filled out from reference TRBV28 and TRBJ1-5, the complete variable domain reads DVKVTQSSRYLVKRTGEKVFLECVQDMDHENMFWYRQDPGLGLRLIYFSYDVKMKEKGDIPEGYSVSREKKERFSLILESASTNQTSMYLCASSWGKNSNQPQHFGDGTRLSIL.

The V and J genes are TRBV4-1 and TRBJ2-5; D is unresolved. Deletions cut 0 bases from V and 4 bases from J, with 6 bases between. The germline gives CDR1 MGHRA, CDR2 YSYEKL. The CDR3 covers 13 residues. Written as DNA, the CDR3 is TGCGCCAGCAGCCAAGATATATCAGAGACCCAGTACTTC. Its protein is CASSQDISETQYF.

This chain links TRBV10-2 with TRBJ2-3; D may be TRBD2 (5 bases). The CDR3 spans 16 residues. V was shortened by 1 base and J by 0 bases, with 11 bases between the two germline ends. Germline V gene sequence: CDR1 WSHSY, CDR2 SAAADI. CDR3 protein: CASSELAGFSTDTQYF. As DNA, the CDR3 is TGCGCCAGCAGTGAGTTGGCGGGCTTTAGCACAGATACGCAGTATTTT.

V is TRBV3-1 (or the pseudogene TRBV3-2) and J is TRBJ1-1; perhaps TRBD1 as D (5 bases). The germline V and J ends were trimmed by 3 bases and 7 bases, with 6 bases remaining between them. The CDR3 has 11 residues. Per the germline V gene, CDR1 is LGHDT and CDR2 is YNNKEL (reference sequence). The CDR3: CASSHDSEAFF. The CDR3, as DNA: TGTGCCAGCAGCCATGACAGTGAAGCTTTCTTT.

The chain combines TRBV12-3 or TRBV12-4 with TRBJ1-5, with no clear D. This CDR3 is built from 12 residues. Trimming pared 5 bases from V and 7 bases from J, leaving 9 bases between. The CDR3 protein is CASSNGGQPQHF. The CDR3 region has the DNA TGTGCCAGCAGTAACGGAGGACAGCCCCAGCATTTT.

The chain uses TRBV4-3 and TRBJ1-1; 7 bases are a match to TRBD1. V trimming: 0 bases; J trimming: 6 bases; junction bases outside the gene matches: 7. The CDR3 length is 15 residues. The germline gives CDR1 LGHNA, CDR2 YSLEER. The chain's CDR3 is CASSQESRGPPEAFF. CDR3 DNA: TGCGCCAGCAGCCAAGAATCTAGGGGGCCGCCTGAAGCTTTCTTT.

The chain recombines TRBV7-3 with TRBJ2-1; D possibly corresponds to TRBD2 (5 bases). Germline V gives CDR1 SGHTA, CDR2 FQGTGA. The CDR3 contains 13 residues. V was shortened by 5 bases and J by 5 bases, with 10 bases between the two germline ends. The CDR3 here is CASSIGADNEQFF. CDR3 DNA: TGTGCCAGCAGCATCGGAGCGGACAATGAGCAGTTCTTC.

The chain has TRBV24-1 and TRBJ2-2, with D perhaps matching TRBD2 (5 bases). V lost 3 bases and J lost 1, with 11 bases in between. The CDR3 is 16 amino acids. Germline loops: CDR1 KGHDR, CDR2 SFDVKD. The CDR3 loop is CATSDVGLVNTGELFF. The CDR3 DNA sequence: TGTGCCACCAGTGATGTAGGACTCGTGAACACCGGGGAGCTGTTTTTT.

The V and J genes are TRBV6-7 and TRBJ2-1, with 10 bases lining up with TRBD2. TRBV6-7 falls under the ORF class, with uncertain function. The CDR3 has 14 residues. The V segment lost 8 bases and the J segment 7 bases; nucleotides outside the gene matches: 8. The chain's CDR3 is CASPPSGSINEQFF. CDR3 nucleotides: TGTGCCAGCCCCCCTAGCGGGAGTATAAATGAGCAGTTCTTC.

The V and J genes are TRBV7-7 and TRBJ2-7, with TRBD1 as a possible D gene (6 bases). V was trimmed by 1 base and J by 6 bases, leaving 10 bases between them. Per germline, CDR1 SSHAT and CDR2 FNYEAQ (reference sequence). The CDR3 is made up of 13 amino acids. This chain's CDR3 is CASSLGAGAEQYF. The CDR3 nucleotides are TGTGCCAGCAGCTTAGGGGCAGGGGCCGAGCAGTACTTC.